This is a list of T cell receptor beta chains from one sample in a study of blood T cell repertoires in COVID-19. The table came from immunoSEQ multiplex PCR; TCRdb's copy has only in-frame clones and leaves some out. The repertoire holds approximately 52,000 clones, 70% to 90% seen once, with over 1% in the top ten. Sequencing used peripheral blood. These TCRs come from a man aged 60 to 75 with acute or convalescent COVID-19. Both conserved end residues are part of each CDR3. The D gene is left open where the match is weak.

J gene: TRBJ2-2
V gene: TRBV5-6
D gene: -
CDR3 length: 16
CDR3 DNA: TGTGCCAGCAGCGCGTCGTTAAACCCGAACACCGGGGAGCTGTTTTTT
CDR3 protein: CASSASLNPNTGELFF

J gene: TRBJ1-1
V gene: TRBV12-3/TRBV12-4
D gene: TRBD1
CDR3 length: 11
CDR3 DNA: TGTGCCGGAGGGACAGGAAGTGAAGCTTTCTTT
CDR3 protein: CAGGTGSEAFF

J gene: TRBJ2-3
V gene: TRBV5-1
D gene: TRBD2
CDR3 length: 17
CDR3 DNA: TGCGCCAGCAGCTTGGCGGCGCGGGGGGCTAACACAGATACGCAGTATTTT
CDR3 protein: CASSLAARGANTDTQYF

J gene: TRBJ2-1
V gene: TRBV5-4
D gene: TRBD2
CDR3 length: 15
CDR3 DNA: TGTGCCAGCAGCCCGGGACTAGCGAACTACAATGAGCAGTTCTTC
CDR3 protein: CASSPGLANYNEQFF

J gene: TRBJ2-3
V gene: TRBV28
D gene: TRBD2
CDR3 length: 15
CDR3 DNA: TGTGCCAGCCTGAGGACTAGCGGACATACAGATACGCAGTATTTT
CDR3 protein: CASLRTSGHTDTQYF

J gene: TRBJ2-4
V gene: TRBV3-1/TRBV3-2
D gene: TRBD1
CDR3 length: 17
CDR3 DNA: TGTGCCAGCAGCCAAGGCCCACAGGGGGCGGCCAAAAACATTCAGTACTTC
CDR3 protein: CASSQGPQGAAKNIQYF

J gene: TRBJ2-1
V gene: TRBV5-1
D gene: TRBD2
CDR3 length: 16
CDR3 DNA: TGCGCCAGCCAACGAACCGGGACTAGCGGTTCCAATGAGCAGTTCTTC
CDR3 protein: CASQRTGTSGSNEQFF

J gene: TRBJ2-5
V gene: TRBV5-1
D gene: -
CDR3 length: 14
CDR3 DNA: TGCGCCAGCAGCTTTTATGCGTCCCAAGAGACCCAGTACTTC
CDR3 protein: CASSFYASQETQYF

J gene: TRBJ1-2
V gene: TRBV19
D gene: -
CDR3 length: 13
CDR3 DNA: TGTGCCAGTAGTATCGGCGGTGCCGGGGGCTACACCTTC
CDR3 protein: CASSIGGAGGYTF

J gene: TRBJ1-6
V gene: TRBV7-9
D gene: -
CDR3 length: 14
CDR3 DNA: TGTGCCAGCAGCTTATCAGGGAATAATTCACCCCTCCACTTT
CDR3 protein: CASSLSGNNSPLHF

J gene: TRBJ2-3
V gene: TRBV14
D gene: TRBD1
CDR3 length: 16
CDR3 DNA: TGTGCCAGCAGCCAAGACGAGACAGGGGGGGTAGATACGCAGTATTTT
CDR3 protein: CASSQDETGGVDTQYF

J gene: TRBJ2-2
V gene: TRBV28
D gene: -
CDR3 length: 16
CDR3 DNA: TGTGCCAGCATCCCCGGTGCGGCCAGTACCACCGGGGAGCTGTTTTTT
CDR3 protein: CASIPGAASTTGELFF